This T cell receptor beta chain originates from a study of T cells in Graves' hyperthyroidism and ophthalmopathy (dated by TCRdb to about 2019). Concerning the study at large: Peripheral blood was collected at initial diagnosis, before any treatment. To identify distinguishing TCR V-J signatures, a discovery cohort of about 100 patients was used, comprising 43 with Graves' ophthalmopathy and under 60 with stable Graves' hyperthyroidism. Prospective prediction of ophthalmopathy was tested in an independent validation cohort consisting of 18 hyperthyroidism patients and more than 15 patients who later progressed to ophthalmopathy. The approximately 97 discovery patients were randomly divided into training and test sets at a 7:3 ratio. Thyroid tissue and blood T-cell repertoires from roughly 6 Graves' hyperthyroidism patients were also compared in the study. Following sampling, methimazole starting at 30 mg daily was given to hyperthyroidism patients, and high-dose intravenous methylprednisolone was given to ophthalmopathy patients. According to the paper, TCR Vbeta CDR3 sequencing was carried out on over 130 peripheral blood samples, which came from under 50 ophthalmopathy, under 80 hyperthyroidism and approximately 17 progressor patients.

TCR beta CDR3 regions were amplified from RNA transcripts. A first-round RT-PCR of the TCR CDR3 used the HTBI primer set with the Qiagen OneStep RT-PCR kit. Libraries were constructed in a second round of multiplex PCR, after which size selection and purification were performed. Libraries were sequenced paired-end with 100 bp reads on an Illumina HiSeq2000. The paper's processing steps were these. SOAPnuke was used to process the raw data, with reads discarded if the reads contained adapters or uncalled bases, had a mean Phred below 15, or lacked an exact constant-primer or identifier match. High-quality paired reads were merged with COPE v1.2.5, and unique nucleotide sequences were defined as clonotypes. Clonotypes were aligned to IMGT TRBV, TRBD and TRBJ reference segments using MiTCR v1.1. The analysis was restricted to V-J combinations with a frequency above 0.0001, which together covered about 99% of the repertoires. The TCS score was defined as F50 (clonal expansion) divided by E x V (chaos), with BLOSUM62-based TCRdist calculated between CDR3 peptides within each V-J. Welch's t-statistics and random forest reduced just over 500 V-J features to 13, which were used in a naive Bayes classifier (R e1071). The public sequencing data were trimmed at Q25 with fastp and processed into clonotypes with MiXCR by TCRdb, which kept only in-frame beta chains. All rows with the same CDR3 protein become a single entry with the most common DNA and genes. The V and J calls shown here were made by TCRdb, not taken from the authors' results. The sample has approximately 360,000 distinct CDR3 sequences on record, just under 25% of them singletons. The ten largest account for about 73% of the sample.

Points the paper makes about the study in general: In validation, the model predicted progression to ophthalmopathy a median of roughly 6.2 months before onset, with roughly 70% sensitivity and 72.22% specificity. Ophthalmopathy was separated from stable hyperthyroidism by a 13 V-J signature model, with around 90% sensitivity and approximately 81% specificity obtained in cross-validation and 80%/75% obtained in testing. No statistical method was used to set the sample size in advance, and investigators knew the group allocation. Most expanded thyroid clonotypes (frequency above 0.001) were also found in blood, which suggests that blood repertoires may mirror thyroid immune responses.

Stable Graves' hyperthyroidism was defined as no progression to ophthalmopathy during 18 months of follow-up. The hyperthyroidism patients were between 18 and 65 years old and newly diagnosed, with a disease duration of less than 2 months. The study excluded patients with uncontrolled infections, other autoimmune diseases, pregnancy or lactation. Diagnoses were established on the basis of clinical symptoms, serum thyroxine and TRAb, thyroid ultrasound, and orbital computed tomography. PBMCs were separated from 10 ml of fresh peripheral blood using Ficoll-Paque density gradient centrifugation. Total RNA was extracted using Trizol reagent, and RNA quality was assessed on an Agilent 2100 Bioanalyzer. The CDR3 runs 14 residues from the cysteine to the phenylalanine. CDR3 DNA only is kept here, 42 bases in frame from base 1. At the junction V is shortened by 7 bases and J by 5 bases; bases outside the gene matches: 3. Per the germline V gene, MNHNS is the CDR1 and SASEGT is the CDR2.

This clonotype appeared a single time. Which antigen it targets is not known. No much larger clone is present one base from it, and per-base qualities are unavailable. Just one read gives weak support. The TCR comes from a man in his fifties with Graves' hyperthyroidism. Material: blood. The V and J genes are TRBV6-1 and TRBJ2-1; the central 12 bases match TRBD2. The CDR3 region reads CASNRLAGDNEQFF. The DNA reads TGTGCCAGCAACAGACTAGCGGGAGACAATGAGCAGTTCTTC.